This T cell receptor (beta chain) was identified during a study of cytomegalovirus exposure and HLA in healthy donors. The CDR3 is 15 amino acids. CDR1 and CDR2 from the germline V gene are SGHAT and FQNNGV. The V end was cut by 5 bases, the J end by 0 bases, with 11 bases between. PCR primers comprised 60 Vbeta and 13 Jbeta primers. The repertoire was sequenced with immunoSEQ multiplex PCR; TCRdb's copy has only in-frame clones and lacks some. The sample includes about 67,000 clones, around 89% of them seen just once. Notes on the study in general: Rare TCR sequences predominated, though certain public TCRs were found in many donors. TCR beta V- and J-gene trimming, according to a later analysis, was linked to a missense DCLRE1C variant.

Concerning this clone: Its specificity is unknown.

The sample consisted of PBMCs. This TCR derives from a woman aged 25 to 39 in good health and CMV-seropositive. This chain connects TRBV11-2 to TRBJ2-1; D perhaps matches TRBD2 (6 bases). CDR3: CASSRRAGSYNEQFF. DNA of the CDR3: TGTGCCAGCAGCCGAAGAGCGGGCTCCTACAATGAGCAGTTCTTC. The whole variable domain, filled in from reference TRBV11-2 and TRBJ2-1, reads EAGVAQSPRYKIIEKRQSVAFWCNPISGHATLYWYQQILGQGPKLLIQFQNNGVVDDSQLPKDRFSAERLKGVDSTLKIQPAKLEDSAVYLCASSRRAGSYNEQFFGPGTRLTVL.